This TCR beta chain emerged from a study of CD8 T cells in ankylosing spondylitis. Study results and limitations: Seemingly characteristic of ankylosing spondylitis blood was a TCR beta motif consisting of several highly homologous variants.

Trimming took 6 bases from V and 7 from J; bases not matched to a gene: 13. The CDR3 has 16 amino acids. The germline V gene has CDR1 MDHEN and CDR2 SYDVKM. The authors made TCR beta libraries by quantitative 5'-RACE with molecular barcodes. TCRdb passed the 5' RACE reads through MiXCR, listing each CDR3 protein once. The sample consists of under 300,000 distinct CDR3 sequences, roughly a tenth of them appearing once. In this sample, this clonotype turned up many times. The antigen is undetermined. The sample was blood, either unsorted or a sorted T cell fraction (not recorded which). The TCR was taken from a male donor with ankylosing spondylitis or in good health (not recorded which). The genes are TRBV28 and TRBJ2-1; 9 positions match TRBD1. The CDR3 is CASSLTGGLRRNEQFF. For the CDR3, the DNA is TGTGCCAGCAGCCTTACAGGGGGCCTCAGGCGAAATGAGCAGTTCTTC.